The sequence of this T cell receptor (beta chain) was determined in a study of identifying expanded T cells in peripheral blood. The V end was cut by 4 bases, the J end by 9 bases, with 13 bases between. The CDR3 has 13 residues. Germline loops: CDR1 SGHDN, CDR2 FVKESK. Collection occurred without any documented infections or immune events in donors. Method: immunoSEQ multiplex PCR; TCRdb's copy keeps in-frame clones and lacks some. The sample lists about 100,000 clones; over 80% were seen once. The rearrangement uses TRBV14 and TRBJ2-1; D perhaps matches TRBD2 (7 bases). The clonotype comes from a person between 18 and 75 years old in good health. The sample comprised blood. CDR3 in amino acids: CASSPWRGGEQFF. The CDR3 DNA reads TGTGCCAGCAGCCCTTGGAGGGGGGGTGAGCAGTTCTTC.